What follows are 14 T cell receptor beta chains derived from one specimen sequenced in a study of OX40 agonist ivuxolimab in advanced cancers. Clones were sequenced by immunoSEQ multiplex PCR, and TCRdb holds only the in-frame ones, with some missing. Of roughly 80,000 clones listed, more than 80% are singletons. The input for sequencing was CD4+ or CD8+ T cells sorted from blood, taken in a trial of the OX40 agonist ivuxolimab. These receptors originate from an adult with an advanced solid tumor such as melanoma, head and neck, liver or kidney cancer.

The rearrangement links TRBV29-1 to TRBJ1-2; 8 nucleotides match TRBD1. The CDR3 runs 11 residues. The germline gives CDR1 SQVTM, CDR2 ANQGSEA. V lost 6 bases to trimming and J lost 12 bases; unmatched junction nucleotides: 9. The CDR3: CSVDGQGGNTF. DNA of the CDR3: TGCAGCGTCGACGGACAGGGAGGTAACACCTTC.

The chain combines TRBV19 with TRBJ2-3; a possible D gene is TRBD1 (6 bases). V was clipped by 8 bases and J by 1 base, with 16 bases between them. Germline CDR1 and CDR2: LNHDA and SQIVND (reference sequence). The CDR3 runs to 15 residues. CDR3 bases: TGTGCCAGTGATAACAGGGTCGATGGCACAGATACGCAGTATTTT. It codes for CASDNRVDGTDTQYF.

V gene TRBV6-5 combines with J gene TRBJ1-5; the match to TRBD1 covers 7 bases. CDR3 length equals 12 residues. Germline CDR1 MNHEY, CDR2 SVGAGI. Trimming cost V 6 bases and J 6 bases; bases outside gene matches: 2. CDR3 protein: CASRQGLQPQHF. CDR3 coding DNA: TGTGCCAGCAGACAGGGGCTTCAGCCCCAGCATTTT.

The chain recombines TRBV2 with TRBJ1-5; 9 bases align to TRBD1. This CDR3 comprises 18 residues. Trimming cost V 4 bases and J 1 base; bases outside gene matches: 11. Germline lookup yields CDR1 SNHLY and CDR2 FYNNEI. Here the CDR3 reads CASSGGTGNRVSNQPQHF. CDR3 coding DNA: TGTGCCAGCAGTGGGGGGACAGGGAACAGGGTGAGCAATCAGCCCCAGCATTTT.

The rearrangement joins TRBV7-2 to TRBJ1-6; D might be TRBD1 (5 bases). The CDR3 is 17 amino acids. Germline-derived CDR1 and CDR2 are SGHTA and FQGNSA. With 1 base removed from V and 1 base from J, the gap between germline ends came to 11 bases. For the CDR3, the DNA is TGTGCCAGCAGCTTAGATCTCGGGGGATCCTATAATTCACCCCTCCACTTT. Protein: CASSLDLGGSYNSPLHF.

The chain links TRBV11-1 to TRBJ2-3; D is perhaps TRBD2 (6 bases). The length of the CDR3 is 16 residues. Germline CDR1 reads SGHAT; CDR2 reads FQDESV (reference sequence). V was pared by 1 base and J by 2 bases, with 13 bases between. CDR3 protein: CASSLESAGNTDTQYF. Here the CDR3 DNA reads TGTGCCAGCAGCTTAGAGAGTGCGGGAAACACAGATACGCAGTATTTT.

The genes are TRBV7-8 and TRBJ1-1; TRBD1 is a possible D gene (6 bases). Germline loops: CDR1 SGHVS, CDR2 FQNEAQ. The CDR3 runs to 12 residues. The germline V and J ends were trimmed by 2 bases and 9 bases, with 10 bases remaining between them. Here the CDR3 DNA reads TGTGCCAGCAGCTTAAGGGGGGAAAAAGCTTTCTTT. It yields the protein CASSLRGEKAFF.

The chain joins TRBV6-5 to TRBJ1-2, with 9 bases that match TRBD1. The length of the CDR3 is 15 residues. Germline CDR1 reads MNHEY; CDR2 reads SVGAGI. V gave up 5 bases and J gave up 4 bases; unmatched junction bases: 8. CDR3 protein: CASSPQGAQGYGYTF. DNA of the CDR3: TGTGCCAGCAGTCCACAGGGGGCCCAGGGCTATGGCTACACCTTC.

The chain carries TRBV7-2 and TRBJ2-7; D call uncertain. The length of the CDR3 is 12 residues. Germline CDR1 is SGHTA and CDR2 is FQGNSA. Deletions cut 6 bases from V and 12 bases from J, with 18 bases between. The CDR3 bases are TGTGCCAGCAGTTCCTCCCGGTATAGGATGTACTTC. Translation gives CASSSSRYRMYF.

V gene TRBV7-9 combines with J gene TRBJ2-2, with D uncertain. The CDR3 consists of 18 residues. The V end lost 3 bases, the J end lost 0 bases, and 17 bases lay between the germline ends. The germline V gene encodes CDR1 SEHNR and CDR2 FQNEAQ (reference sequence). CDR3 residues: CASSFYVGLTANTGELFF. As DNA, the CDR3 is TGTGCCAGCAGCTTTTACGTCGGTCTTACCGCGAACACCGGGGAGCTGTTTTTT. The full variable domain, with the rest looked up from reference TRBV7-9 and TRBJ2-2, is DTGVSQNPRHKITKRGQNVTFRCDPISEHNRLYWYRQTLGQGPEFLTYFQNEAQLEKSRLLSDRFSAERPKGSFSTLEIQRTEQGDSAMYLCASSFYVGLTANTGELFFGEGSRLTVL.

As DNA, the CDR3 is TGTGCCAGCAGCTTAGACAGTCCTCAGCCCCAGCATTTT. Translating it yields CASSLDSPQPQHF. V usage is TRBV7-2 and J usage is TRBJ1-5; no firm D call. This CDR3 region has 13 residues. V lost 1 base, J lost 6 bases, and 7 bases lay in between. Germline V lookup: CDR1 SGHTA, CDR2 FQGNSA.

This sequence joins TRBV28 and TRBJ2-7; D may correspond to TRBD1 or TRBD2 (5 bases each). Per germline, CDR1 MDHEN and CDR2 SYDVKM. Trimming left V 1 base short and J 4 bases short, with 11 bases between. The CDR3 consists of 14 residues. CDR3 amino acids: CASSLSGGGYEQYV. The CDR3 DNA follows: TGTGCCAGCAGTTTATCGGGTGGGGGTTACGAGCAGTACGTC.

This sequence joins TRBV2 and TRBJ1-1; maybe TRBD1 (6 bases). Germline V lookup: CDR1 SNHLY, CDR2 FYNNEI. The CDR3 extends over 13 amino acids. V dropped 6 bases and J dropped 3 bases, with 11 bases sitting between them. The CDR3, as DNA: TGTGCCAGCAGAGGGGGAAGGGACACTGAAGCTTTCTTT. Translating gives CASRGGRDTEAFF.

The genes are TRBV6-5 and TRBJ2-5, with TRBD2 matching 7 bases. The CDR3 totals 16 residues. The germline gives CDR1 MNHEY, CDR2 SVGAGI. V gave up 0 bases and J gave up 5 bases; unmatched junction bases: 9. CDR3 amino acids: CASSYSNNGGTETQYF. CDR3 sequence (DNA): TGTGCCAGCAGTTACTCGAATAACGGGGGGACGGAGACCCAGTACTTC.